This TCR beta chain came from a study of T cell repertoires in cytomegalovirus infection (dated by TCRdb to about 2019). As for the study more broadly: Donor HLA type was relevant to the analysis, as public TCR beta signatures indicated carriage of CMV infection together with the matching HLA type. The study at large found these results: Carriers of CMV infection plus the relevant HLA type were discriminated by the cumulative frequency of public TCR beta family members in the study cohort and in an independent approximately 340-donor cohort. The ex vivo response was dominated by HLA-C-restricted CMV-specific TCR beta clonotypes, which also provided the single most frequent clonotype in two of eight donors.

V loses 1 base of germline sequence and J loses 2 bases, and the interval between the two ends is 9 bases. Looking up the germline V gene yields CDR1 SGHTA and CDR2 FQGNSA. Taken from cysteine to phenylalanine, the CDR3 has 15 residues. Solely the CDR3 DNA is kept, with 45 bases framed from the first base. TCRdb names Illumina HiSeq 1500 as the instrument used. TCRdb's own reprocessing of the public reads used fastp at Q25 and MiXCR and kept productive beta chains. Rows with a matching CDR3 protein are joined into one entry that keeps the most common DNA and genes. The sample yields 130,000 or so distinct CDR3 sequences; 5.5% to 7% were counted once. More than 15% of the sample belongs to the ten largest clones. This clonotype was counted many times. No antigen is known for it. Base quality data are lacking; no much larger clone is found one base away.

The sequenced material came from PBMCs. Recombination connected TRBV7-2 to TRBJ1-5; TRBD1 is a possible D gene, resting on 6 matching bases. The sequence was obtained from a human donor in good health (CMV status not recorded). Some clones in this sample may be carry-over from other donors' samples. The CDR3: CASSLGGRGNQPQHF. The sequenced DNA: TGTGCCAGCAGCTTAGGGGGGCGCGGCAATCAGCCCCAGCATTTT.